A single T cell receptor (beta chain) is shown here with its context. TCRdb keeps only in-frame clones here, not all; method: immunoSEQ multiplex PCR. This sample has some 150,000 clones, with 80% to 90% found just once. V dropped 6 bases and J dropped 6; count of bases not matched to a gene: 11. Germline CDR1 and CDR2: ENHRY and SYGVKD. The CDR3 has 14 residues. This record comes from a study of blood T cell repertoires in COVID-19. Sequenced material: peripheral blood. This sequence was found in a woman aged 60-75 years with acute or convalescent COVID-19. This chain connects TRBV10-3 to TRBJ2-7; TRBD1 matches 7 bases. In nucleotides, the CDR3 is TGTGCCATCAGCGAGGGACAGCCTAGAGGCGAGCAGTACTTC. Translating gives CAISEGQPRGEQYF.